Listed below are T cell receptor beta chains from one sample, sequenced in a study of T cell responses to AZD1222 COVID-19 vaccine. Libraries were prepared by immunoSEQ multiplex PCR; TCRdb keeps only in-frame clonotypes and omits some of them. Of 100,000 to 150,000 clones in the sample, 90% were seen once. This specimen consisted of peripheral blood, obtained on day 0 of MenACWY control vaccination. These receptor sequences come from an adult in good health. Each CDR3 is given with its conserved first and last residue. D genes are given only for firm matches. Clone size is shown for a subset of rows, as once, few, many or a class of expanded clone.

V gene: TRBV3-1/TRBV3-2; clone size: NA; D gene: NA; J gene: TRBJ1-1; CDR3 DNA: TGTGCCAGCAGCCAAGAACTGAGAAACACTGAAGCTTTCTTT; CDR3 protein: CASSQELRNTEAFF
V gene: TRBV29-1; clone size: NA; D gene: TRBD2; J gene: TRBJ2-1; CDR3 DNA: TGCAGCGTTGAAGACCCCAAAGGACTAGCGGGAGTAATATCATACAATGAGCAGTTCTTC; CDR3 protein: CSVEDPKGLAGVISYNEQFF
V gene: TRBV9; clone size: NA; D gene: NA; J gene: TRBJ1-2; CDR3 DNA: TGTGCCAGCAGCGTAGAGGTGGCGGGGTACTATGGCTACACCTTC; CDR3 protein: CASSVEVAGYYGYTF
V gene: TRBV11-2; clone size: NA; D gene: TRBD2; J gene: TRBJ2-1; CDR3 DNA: TGTGCCAGTACCGGTGGTGCTAGCGGGAGAAATAGTGAGCAGTTCTTC; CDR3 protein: CASTGGASGRNSEQFF
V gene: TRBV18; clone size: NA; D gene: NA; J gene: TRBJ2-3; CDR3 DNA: TGTGCCAGCTCACCGTCTAGCGCTAGCACAGATACGCAGTATTTT; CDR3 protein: CASSPSSASTDTQYF
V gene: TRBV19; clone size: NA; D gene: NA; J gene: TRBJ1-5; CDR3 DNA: TGTGCCAGTAGTATAGGAGGGTATAGCAATCAGCCCCAGCATTTT; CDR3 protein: CASSIGGYSNQPQHF
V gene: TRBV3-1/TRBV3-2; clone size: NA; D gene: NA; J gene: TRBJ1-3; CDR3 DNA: TGTGCCGTAGGGGAAAATGCAGTTCCTGGAAACACCATATATTTT; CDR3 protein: CAVGENAVPGNTIYF
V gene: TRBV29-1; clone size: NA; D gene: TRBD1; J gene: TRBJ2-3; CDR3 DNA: TGCAGCGGGCGACAGGGTAGCACAGATACGCAGTATTTT; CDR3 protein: CSGRQGSTDTQYF
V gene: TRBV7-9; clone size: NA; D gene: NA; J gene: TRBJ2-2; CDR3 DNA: TGTGCTTCCCTTCGGCCTCCGGGCGGGGAGCTGTTTTTT; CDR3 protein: CASLRPPGGELFF
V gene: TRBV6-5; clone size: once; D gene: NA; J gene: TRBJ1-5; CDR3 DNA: TGTGCCAGCAGCGAGGGGGGCAATCAGCCCCAGCATTTT; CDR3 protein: CASSEGGNQPQHF
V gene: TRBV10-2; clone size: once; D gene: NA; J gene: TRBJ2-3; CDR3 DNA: TGCGCCAGCACCTCCGACCATACGCAGTATTTT; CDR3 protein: CASTSDHTQYF
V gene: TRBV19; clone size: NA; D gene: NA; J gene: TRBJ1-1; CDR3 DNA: TGTGCCAGTTGGGTGGGTTCTGAAGCTTTCTTT; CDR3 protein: CASWVGSEAFF
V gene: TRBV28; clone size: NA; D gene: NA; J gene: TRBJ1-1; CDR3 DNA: TGTGCGTCTAACAAAATGAACACTGAAGCTTTCTTT; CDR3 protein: CASNKMNTEAFF
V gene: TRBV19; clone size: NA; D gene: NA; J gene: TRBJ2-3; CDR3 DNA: TGTGCCAGTGGGCGGGGGACAGCCAAACTCACAGATACGCAGTATTTT; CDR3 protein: CASGRGTAKLTDTQYF
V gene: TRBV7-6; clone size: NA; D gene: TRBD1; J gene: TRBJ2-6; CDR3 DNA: TGTGCCAGCAGCTTATTACAGGGGCACTCTGGGGCCAACGTCCTGACTTTC; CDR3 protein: CASSLLQGHSGANVLTF
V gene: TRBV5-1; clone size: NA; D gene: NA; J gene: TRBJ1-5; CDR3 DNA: TGCGCCAGCAGCTTGGAGGGCGGGAGGAATCAGCCCCAGCATTTT; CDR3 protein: CASSLEGGRNQPQHF
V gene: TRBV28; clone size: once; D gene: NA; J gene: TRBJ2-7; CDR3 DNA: TGTGCCAGCACCGTCACCTTGGCTACCTACGAGCAGTACTTC; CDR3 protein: CASTVTLATYEQYF
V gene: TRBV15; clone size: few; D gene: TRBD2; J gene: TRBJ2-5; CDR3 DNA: TGTGCCACCGGGGCGGGTAGCGGGGGGGCGGTGACCCAGTACTTC; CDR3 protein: CATGAGSGGAVTQYF
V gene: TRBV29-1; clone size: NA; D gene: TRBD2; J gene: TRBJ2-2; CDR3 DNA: TGCAGCGTTAAGCGGGAGCTCACCGGGGAGCTGTTTTTT; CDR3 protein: CSVKRELTGELFF
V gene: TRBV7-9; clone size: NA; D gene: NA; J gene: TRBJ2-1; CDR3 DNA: TGTGCCAGCAGCTTTCGAGGCCCTGTCCAGGGAAGGAATGAGCAGTTCTTC; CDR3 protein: CASSFRGPVQGRNEQFF
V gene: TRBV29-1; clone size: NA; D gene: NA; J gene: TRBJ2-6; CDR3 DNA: TGCAGCGTTTCATCCTCTGGGGCCAACGTCCTGACTTTC; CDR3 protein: CSVSSSGANVLTF
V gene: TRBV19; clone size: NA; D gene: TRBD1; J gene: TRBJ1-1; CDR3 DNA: TGTGCCAGTCTCCCGGACAGGGGAAGGACTGAAGCTTTCTTT; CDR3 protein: CASLPDRGRTEAFF
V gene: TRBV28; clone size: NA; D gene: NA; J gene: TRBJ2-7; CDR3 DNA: TGTGCCAGCAGTTTAGGCCCAACCCTCCGCGAGCAGTACTTC; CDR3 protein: CASSLGPTLREQYF
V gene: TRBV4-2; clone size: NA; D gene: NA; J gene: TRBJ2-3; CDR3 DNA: TGTGCCAGCAGCCAAGATCCCCTTGAGGGAGATACGCAGTATTTT; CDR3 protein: CASSQDPLEGDTQYF
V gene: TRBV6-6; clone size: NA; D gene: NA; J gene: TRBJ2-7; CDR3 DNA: TGTGCCAGCAGTGACCCGAAAATAAACGAGCAGTACTTC; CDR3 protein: CASSDPKINEQYF
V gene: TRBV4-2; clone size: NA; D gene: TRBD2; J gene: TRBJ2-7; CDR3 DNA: TGTGCCAGCAGCCAAAGGTCCGGGACTACCTCCTACGAGCAGTACTTC; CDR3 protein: CASSQRSGTTSYEQYF
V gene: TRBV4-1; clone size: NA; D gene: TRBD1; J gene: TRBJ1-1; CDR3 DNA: TGCGCCAGCAGCCAACCCCTCCGGACAGGGAACACTGAAGCTTTCTTT; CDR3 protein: CASSQPLRTGNTEAFF
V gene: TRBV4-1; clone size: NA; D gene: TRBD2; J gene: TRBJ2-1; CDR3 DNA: TGCGCCAGCAGCCAAGCTATCGGACTAGCGGGAGTTGAGCAGTTCTTC; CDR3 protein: CASSQAIGLAGVEQFF
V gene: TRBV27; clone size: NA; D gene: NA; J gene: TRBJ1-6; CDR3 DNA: TGTGCCAGCAGTTTAGGGACACTCAACACCTCACCCCTCCACTTT; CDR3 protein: CASSLGTLNTSPLHF
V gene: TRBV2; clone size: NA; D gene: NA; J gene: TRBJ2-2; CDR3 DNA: TGTGCCAGCAGAAACTCAGGGTCCGGGGAGCTGTTTTTT; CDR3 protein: CASRNSGSGELFF
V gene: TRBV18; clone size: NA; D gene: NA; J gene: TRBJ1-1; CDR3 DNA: TGTGCCAGCTCGCAGGACAGCTTGAACACTGAAGCTTTCTTT; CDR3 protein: CASSQDSLNTEAFF
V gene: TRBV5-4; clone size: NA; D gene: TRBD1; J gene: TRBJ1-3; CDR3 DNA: TGTGCCAGCAGCCACCGACAGGGCCACACCATATATTTT; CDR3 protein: CASSHRQGHTIYF
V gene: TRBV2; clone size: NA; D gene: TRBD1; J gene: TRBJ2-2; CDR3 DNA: TGTGCCAGGGGGGGGACAGGGACCACCGGGGAGCTGTTTTTT; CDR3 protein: CARGGTGTTGELFF
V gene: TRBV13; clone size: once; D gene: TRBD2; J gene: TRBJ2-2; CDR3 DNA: TGTGCCAGCAGGAGACTAGCGGCTAACACCGGGGAGCTGTTTTTT; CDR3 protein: CASRRLAANTGELFF
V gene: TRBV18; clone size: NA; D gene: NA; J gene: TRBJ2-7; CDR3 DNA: TGTGCCAGCTCACCATATCCCCGACCAATGGGGGACTCCTACGAGCAGTACTTC; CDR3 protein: CASSPYPRPMGDSYEQYF
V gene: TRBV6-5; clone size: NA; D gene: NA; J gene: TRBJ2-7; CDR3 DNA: TGTGCCAGCAGTTGGGCCAGGACGTCCTACGAGCAGTACTTC; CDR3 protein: CASSWARTSYEQYF
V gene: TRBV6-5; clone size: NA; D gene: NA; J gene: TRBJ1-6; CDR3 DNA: TGTGCCAGCAGGGGGCTAGGACCGGGTAATTCACCCCTCCACTTT; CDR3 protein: CASRGLGPGNSPLHF
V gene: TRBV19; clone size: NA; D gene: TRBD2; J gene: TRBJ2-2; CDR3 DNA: TGTGCCAGTAGTGGACTAGCGGGAGCGGCCGGGGAGCTGTTTTTT; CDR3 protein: CASSGLAGAAGELFF
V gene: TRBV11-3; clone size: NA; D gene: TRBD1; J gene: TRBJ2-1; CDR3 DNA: TGTGCCAGCAGCTGGACAGGGGACTACAATGAGCAGTTCTTC; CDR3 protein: CASSWTGDYNEQFF
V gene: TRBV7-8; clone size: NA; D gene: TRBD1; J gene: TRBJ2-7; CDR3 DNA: TGTGCCAGCAGCCTCCGGGGACAGGTGGGGTCCTACGAGCAGTACTTC; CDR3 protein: CASSLRGQVGSYEQYF
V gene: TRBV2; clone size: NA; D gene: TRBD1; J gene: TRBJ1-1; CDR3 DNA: TGTGCCAGCAGAGTCGGACAGGGATACACTGAAGCTTTCTTT; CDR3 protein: CASRVGQGYTEAFF
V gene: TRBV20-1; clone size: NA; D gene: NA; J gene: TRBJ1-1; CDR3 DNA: TGCAGTGCTAGAAAGGTCTATGAAGCTTTCTTT; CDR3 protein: CSARKVYEAFF
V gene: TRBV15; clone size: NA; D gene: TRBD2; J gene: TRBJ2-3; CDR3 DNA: TGTGCCACCAGCAGTGAGAAACTAGCGGGGTCTGATACGCAGTATTTT; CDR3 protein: CATSSEKLAGSDTQYF
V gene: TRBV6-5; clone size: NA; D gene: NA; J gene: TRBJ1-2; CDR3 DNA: TGTGCCAGCACCGCAGGCTATGGCTACACCTTC; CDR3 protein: CASTAGYGYTF
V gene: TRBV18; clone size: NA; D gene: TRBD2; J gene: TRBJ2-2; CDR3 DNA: TGTGCCAGCTCACCAACAGCGGGAGTGGCTGGGGAGCTGTTTTTT; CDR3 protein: CASSPTAGVAGELFF
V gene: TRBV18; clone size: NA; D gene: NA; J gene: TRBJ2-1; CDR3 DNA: TGTGCCAGCTCACCACTCCACAGCTCCTACAATGAGCAGTTCTTC; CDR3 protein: CASSPLHSSYNEQFF
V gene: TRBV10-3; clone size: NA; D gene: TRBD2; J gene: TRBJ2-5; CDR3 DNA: TGTGCCATCAGTGTGGTAGCGGGGCAAGAGACCCAGTACTTC; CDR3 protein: CAISVVAGQETQYF
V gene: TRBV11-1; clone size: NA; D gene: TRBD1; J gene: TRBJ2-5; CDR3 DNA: TGTGCCAGCAGCATAGGGACAGGAGCGGGAGAGACCCAGTACTTC; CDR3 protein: CASSIGTGAGETQYF
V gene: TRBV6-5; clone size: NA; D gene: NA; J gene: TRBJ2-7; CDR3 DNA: TGTGCCAGCAGTTACAAGGCGGCTAGCTCCTACGAGCAGTACTTC; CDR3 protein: CASSYKAASSYEQYF
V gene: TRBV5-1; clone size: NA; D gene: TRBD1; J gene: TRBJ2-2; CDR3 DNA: TGCGCCAGCAGCTTGTGGACAGGGGTAACCGGGGAGCTGTTTTTT; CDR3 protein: CASSLWTGVTGELFF
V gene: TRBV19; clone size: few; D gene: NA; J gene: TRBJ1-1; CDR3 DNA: TGTGCCAGTAGATTCCCGGGGAACACTGAAGCTTTCTTT; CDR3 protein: CASRFPGNTEAFF
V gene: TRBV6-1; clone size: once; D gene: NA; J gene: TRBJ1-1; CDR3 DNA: TGTGCCAGCAGTGATTGGGGGGCTGAAGCTTTCTTT; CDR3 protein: CASSDWGAEAFF
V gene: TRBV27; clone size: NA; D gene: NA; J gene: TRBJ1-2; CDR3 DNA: TGTGCCAGCAGTTTAACAGCCGCTTACCTCTATGGCTACACCTTC; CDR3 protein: CASSLTAAYLYGYTF
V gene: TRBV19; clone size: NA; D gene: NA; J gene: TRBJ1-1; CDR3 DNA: TGTGCCAGTAGTATAGATGGGGAGGCGAACACTGAAGCTTTCTTT; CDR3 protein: CASSIDGEANTEAFF
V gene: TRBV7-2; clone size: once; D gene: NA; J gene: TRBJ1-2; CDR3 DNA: TGTGCCAGCAGCCCGGAGTGGGGAACTAACTATGGCTACACCTTC; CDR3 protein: CASSPEWGTNYGYTF